This T cell receptor (beta chain) comes out of a study of T cell responses to AZD1222 COVID-19 vaccine. The V end was cut by 6 bases, the J end by 3 bases, with 2 bases between. Germline V gene lookup returns CDR1 MNHEY and CDR2 SVGAGI. This CDR3 comprises 10 residues. Generated by immunoSEQ multiplex PCR, the TCRdb table keeps only in-frame clones and is missing some. In the table there are over 150,000 clones, around nine tenths of which are singletons. The chain carries TRBV6-5 and TRBJ2-5; no reliable D call. This receptor was obtained from an adult who received the AZD1222 COVID-19 vaccine. The source was peripheral blood, collected 28 days after the second AZD1222 dose. In DNA, the CDR3 is TGTGCCAGCAGGGAAGAGACCCAGTACTTC. It yields the protein CASREETQYF.